The rows below give T cell receptor beta chains drawn from one sample of a study of identifying expanded T cells in peripheral blood. Profiling relied on immunoSEQ multiplex PCR, and the TCRdb table lists in-frame clones only, not all of them. The sample comprises about 58,000 clones, about four fifths of which are singletons, and approximately 15% rests with the top ten. The sequencing sample was made of blood. These receptors were collected from a person aged 18 to 75 in good health. The CDR3 runs from the conserved cysteine through the conserved F or W. D genes are given only for firm matches. Clone size appears in some rows only: once, few, many, or a class for an expanded clone.

CDR3aa: CASSVAGLFTGSQYF
CDR3nt: TGTGCCAGTAGTGTAGCGGGTCTTTTCACGGGGTCGCAGTATTTT
v_gene: TRBV19
j_gene: TRBJ2-3
abundance: -
d_gene: TRBD2

CDR3aa: CSVEEQQGATDTQYF
CDR3nt: TGCAGCGTTGAAGAGCAGCAAGGGGCCACAGATACGCAGTATTTT
v_gene: TRBV29-1
j_gene: TRBJ2-3
abundance: -
d_gene: -

CDR3aa: CASSYGPSPKGAFF
CDR3nt: TGTGCCAGCAGTTACGGGCCGTCACCCAAGGGAGCTTTCTTT
v_gene: TRBV6-5
j_gene: TRBJ1-1
abundance: -
d_gene: -

CDR3aa: CASSFAAGTVYGYTF
CDR3nt: TGCGCCAGCAGCTTCGCCGCCGGGACAGTCTATGGCTACACCTTC
v_gene: TRBV5-1
j_gene: TRBJ1-2
abundance: -
d_gene: TRBD1

CDR3aa: CASSPKTVNSGNTIYF
CDR3nt: TGCGCCAGCAGCCCTAAGACAGTTAACTCTGGAAACACCATATATTTT
v_gene: TRBV5-1
j_gene: TRBJ1-3
abundance: few
d_gene: -

CDR3aa: CASSARDRGTYGYTF
CDR3nt: TGTGCCAGCAGTGCCCGGGACAGGGGAACGTATGGCTACACCTTC
v_gene: TRBV6-6
j_gene: TRBJ1-2
abundance: -
d_gene: TRBD1

CDR3aa: CAISGSYYQPQHF
CDR3nt: TGTGCCATCAGTGGCAGTTATTATCAGCCCCAGCATTTT
v_gene: TRBV10-3
j_gene: TRBJ1-5
abundance: -
d_gene: -

CDR3aa: CASSPRGGEQFF
CDR3nt: TGTGCCAGCTCACCAAGGGGGGGTGAGCAGTTCTTC
v_gene: TRBV18
j_gene: TRBJ2-1
abundance: -
d_gene: -

CDR3aa: CASSVHRGTEAFF
CDR3nt: TGCGCCAGCAGTGTCCACAGGGGGACTGAAGCTTTCTTT
v_gene: TRBV10-1
j_gene: TRBJ1-1
abundance: -
d_gene: TRBD1

CDR3aa: CASSPSSGAPGELFF
CDR3nt: TGTGCCAGCAGCCCCTCCAGTGGGGCCCCCGGGGAGCTATTTTTT
v_gene: TRBV7-2
j_gene: TRBJ2-2
abundance: -
d_gene: -

CDR3aa: CAWSRPGTKTDYGYTF
CDR3nt: TGTGCCTGGAGCCGACCCGGGACAAAAACTGACTATGGCTACACCTTC
v_gene: TRBV30
j_gene: TRBJ1-2
abundance: few
d_gene: -

CDR3aa: CASTGQLSTDTQYF
CDR3nt: TGTGCCAGCACAGGACAGCTTAGCACAGATACGCAGTATTTT
v_gene: TRBV18
j_gene: TRBJ2-3
abundance: few
d_gene: -

CDR3aa: CASSLASSGRGETQYF
CDR3nt: TGCGCCAGCAGCTTGGCGTCTAGCGGGCGCGGGGAGACCCAGTACTTC
v_gene: TRBV5-1
j_gene: TRBJ2-5
abundance: -
d_gene: TRBD2

CDR3aa: CASRRTGEDTQYF
CDR3nt: TGTGCCAGCAGACGGACAGGAGAAGATACGCAGTATTTT
v_gene: TRBV2
j_gene: TRBJ2-3
abundance: -
d_gene: TRBD1

CDR3aa: CASGLPGQIRQYF
CDR3nt: TGTGCTAGTGGTTTGCCGGGACAGATAAGGCAGTATTTT
v_gene: TRBV12-5
j_gene: TRBJ2-3
abundance: -
d_gene: TRBD1

CDR3aa: CSVLPGDRVYEQYF
CDR3nt: TGCAGCGTCCTCCCGGGGGACAGGGTCTACGAGCAGTACTTC
v_gene: TRBV29-1
j_gene: TRBJ2-7
abundance: -
d_gene: TRBD1

CDR3aa: CAISPGAENSPLHF
CDR3nt: TGTGCCATCAGTCCAGGGGCCGAGAATTCACCCCTCCACTTT
v_gene: TRBV10-3
j_gene: TRBJ1-6
abundance: -
d_gene: -

CDR3aa: CASSLAPLRSTDTQYF
CDR3nt: TGTGCCAGCAGCCTAGCCCCGTTGCGGAGCACAGATACGCAGTATTTT
v_gene: TRBV5-5
j_gene: TRBJ2-3
abundance: -
d_gene: -

CDR3aa: CASSEGDRGGGYTF
CDR3nt: TGTGCCAGCAGTGAAGGGGACAGGGGGGGAGGCTACACCTTC
v_gene: TRBV6-1
j_gene: TRBJ1-2
abundance: -
d_gene: TRBD1

CDR3aa: CASSRQRGPYGYTF
CDR3nt: TGTGCCAGCAGCCGGCAAAGAGGGCCCTATGGCTACACCTTC
v_gene: TRBV14
j_gene: TRBJ1-2
abundance: -
d_gene: -

CDR3aa: CASSQGSADEKLFF
CDR3nt: TGTGCCAGCTCCCAAGGGTCGGCGGATGAAAAACTGTTTTTT
v_gene: TRBV2
j_gene: TRBJ1-4
abundance: -
d_gene: -

CDR3aa: CASSLAIVRVLEQPQHF
CDR3nt: TGCGCCAGCAGCTTGGCCATAGTTAGGGTACTAGAACAGCCCCAGCATTTT
v_gene: TRBV5-1
j_gene: TRBJ1-5
abundance: -
d_gene: -

CDR3aa: CSATQTGYTF
CDR3nt: TGCAGTGCTACTCAGACTGGCTACACCTTC
v_gene: TRBV20-1
j_gene: TRBJ1-2
abundance: medium-sized
d_gene: -

CDR3aa: CASSRSDSTDTQYF
CDR3nt: TGTGCCAGCAGCCGGTCGGACAGCACAGATACGCAGTATTTT
v_gene: TRBV7-8
j_gene: TRBJ2-3
abundance: -
d_gene: -

CDR3aa: CSARLAGTYEQYF
CDR3nt: TGCAGCGCCCGACTAGCGGGAACCTACGAGCAGTACTTC
v_gene: TRBV29-1
j_gene: TRBJ2-7
abundance: -
d_gene: TRBD2

CDR3aa: CASSRGLAGRYEQFF
CDR3nt: TGCGCCAGCAGCCGGGGACTAGCGGGACGTTATGAGCAGTTCTTC
v_gene: TRBV5-1
j_gene: TRBJ2-1
abundance: -
d_gene: TRBD2

CDR3aa: CASRTSGGGETQYF
CDR3nt: TGTGCCAGCAGGACTAGCGGGGGCGGGGAGACCCAGTACTTC
v_gene: TRBV2
j_gene: TRBJ2-5
abundance: -
d_gene: TRBD2

CDR3aa: CASSERTLANYGYTF
CDR3nt: TGTGCCAGCAGCGAACGGACGTTAGCTAACTATGGCTACACCTTC
v_gene: TRBV7-2
j_gene: TRBJ1-2
abundance: -
d_gene: -

CDR3aa: CASSYSRQAYEQYF
CDR3nt: TGTGCCAGCAGTTACTCGAGACAGGCCTACGAGCAGTACTTC
v_gene: TRBV6-5
j_gene: TRBJ2-7
abundance: -
d_gene: -

CDR3aa: CASSVTQNDEQFF
CDR3nt: TGTGCCAGCAGCGTTACCCAGAACGATGAGCAGTTCTTC
v_gene: TRBV5-4
j_gene: TRBJ2-1
abundance: -
d_gene: -

CDR3aa: CAWSGPARDTQYF
CDR3nt: TGTGCCTGGAGTGGCCCAGCCAGGGATACGCAGTATTTT
v_gene: TRBV30
j_gene: TRBJ2-3
abundance: once
d_gene: -

CDR3aa: CASSAGLAGGRTGELFF
CDR3nt: TGTGCCAGCAGTGCGGGACTAGCGGGAGGGCGGACCGGGGAGCTGTTTTTT
v_gene: TRBV6-1
j_gene: TRBJ2-2
abundance: -
d_gene: TRBD2

CDR3aa: CASSRSGGNTGELFF
CDR3nt: TGCGCCAGCAGCAGAAGCGGGGGGAACACCGGGGAGCTGTTTTTT
v_gene: TRBV5-1
j_gene: TRBJ2-2
abundance: once
d_gene: TRBD2

CDR3aa: CASSGRPGGRTDTQYF
CDR3nt: TGTGCCAGCAGTGGTCGGCCGGGGGGGCGCACAGATACGCAGTATTTT
v_gene: TRBV2
j_gene: TRBJ2-3
abundance: once
d_gene: TRBD2

CDR3aa: CASSLGTDAYEQYF
CDR3nt: TGTGCCAGCAGCTTAGGGACTGACGCCTACGAGCAGTACTTC
v_gene: TRBV7-6
j_gene: TRBJ2-7
abundance: -
d_gene: -

CDR3aa: CASSSYRGPFSTDTQYF
CDR3nt: TGTGCCAGCAGCTCCTACAGGGGTCCCTTTAGCACAGATACGCAGTATTTT
v_gene: TRBV5-4
j_gene: TRBJ2-3
abundance: -
d_gene: TRBD1

CDR3aa: CATSDSQTSGSGEQFF
CDR3nt: TGTGCCACCAGCGATTCCCAGACTAGCGGGAGTGGTGAGCAGTTCTTC
v_gene: TRBV15
j_gene: TRBJ2-1
abundance: -
d_gene: TRBD2

CDR3aa: CASSVQPRQHSYNEQFF
CDR3nt: TGTGCCAGCAGCGTACAACCACGACAGCATTCCTACAATGAGCAGTTCTTC
v_gene: TRBV7-3
j_gene: TRBJ2-1
abundance: -
d_gene: -

CDR3aa: CASSTVGTSGNTIYF
CDR3nt: TGTGCCAGCAGCACTGTGGGTACTTCTGGAAACACCATATATTTT
v_gene: TRBV5-6
j_gene: TRBJ1-3
abundance: -
d_gene: -

CDR3aa: CAISRTNTEAFF
CDR3nt: TGTGCCATCAGTCGGACGAACACTGAAGCTTTCTTT
v_gene: TRBV10-3
j_gene: TRBJ1-1
abundance: few
d_gene: -

CDR3aa: CASSTPGLAGVTDTQYF
CDR3nt: TGTGCCAGCAGCACGCCGGGACTAGCGGGGGTCACAGATACGCAGTATTTT
v_gene: TRBV7-9
j_gene: TRBJ2-3
abundance: -
d_gene: TRBD2

CDR3aa: CASSLGTSGRRSTDTQYF
CDR3nt: TGTGCCAGCAGCCTCGGGACTAGCGGGAGGAGAAGCACAGATACGCAGTATTTT
v_gene: TRBV7-8
j_gene: TRBJ2-3
abundance: -
d_gene: TRBD2

CDR3aa: CASSEDRGFGNTIYF
CDR3nt: TGTGCCAGCAGTGAGGACAGGGGGTTTGGAAACACCATATATTTT
v_gene: TRBV6-1
j_gene: TRBJ1-3
abundance: -
d_gene: TRBD1

CDR3aa: CAISEGTEDYEQYF
CDR3nt: TGTGCCATCAGTGAGGGGACAGAAGACTACGAGCAGTACTTC
v_gene: TRBV10-3
j_gene: TRBJ2-7
abundance: once
d_gene: TRBD1

CDR3aa: CASSLVFGGSPLHF
CDR3nt: TGTGCCAGCAGCCTAGTTTTTGGGGGTTCACCCCTCCACTTT
v_gene: TRBV14
j_gene: TRBJ1-6
abundance: few
d_gene: -

CDR3aa: CASSYGSGRMNTEAFF
CDR3nt: TGTGCCAGCAGCTACGGATCAGGGAGGATGAACACTGAAGCTTTCTTT
v_gene: TRBV7-6
j_gene: TRBJ1-1
abundance: -
d_gene: -

CDR3aa: CAWSVGWAGQETQYF
CDR3nt: TGTGCCTGGAGTGTGGGGTGGGCGGGACAAGAGACCCAGTACTTC
v_gene: TRBV30
j_gene: TRBJ2-5
abundance: -
d_gene: -

CDR3aa: CASSPLSHTTNYGYTF
CDR3nt: TGTGCCAGCTCACCCCTCAGCCATACAACTAACTATGGCTACACCTTC
v_gene: TRBV18
j_gene: TRBJ1-2
abundance: once
d_gene: -

CDR3aa: CASSAGTSGSYEQYF
CDR3nt: TGTGCCAGCAGCGCCGGGACTAGCGGGTCCTACGAGCAGTACTTC
v_gene: TRBV9
j_gene: TRBJ2-7
abundance: -
d_gene: TRBD2

CDR3aa: CASISGAQTEAFF
CDR3nt: TGTGCCAGCATTTCGGGGGCCCAGACTGAAGCTTTCTTT
v_gene: TRBV21-1
j_gene: TRBJ1-1
abundance: -
d_gene: -

CDR3aa: CASSLQGNEQFF
CDR3nt: TGTGCCAGCAGCTTACAGGGCAATGAGCAGTTCTTC
v_gene: TRBV11-2
j_gene: TRBJ2-1
abundance: medium-sized
d_gene: -

CDR3aa: CATGQGAEMNTEAFF
CDR3nt: TGTGCCACGGGACAGGGGGCGGAAATGAACACTGAAGCTTTCTTT
v_gene: TRBV6-1
j_gene: TRBJ1-1
abundance: -
d_gene: TRBD1

CDR3aa: CASTSSVRAQGAFANYGYTF
CDR3nt: TGTGCCAGCACCTCCTCCGTGAGGGCACAGGGGGCCTTTGCTAACTATGGCTACACCTTC
v_gene: TRBV27
j_gene: TRBJ1-2
abundance: -
d_gene: TRBD1

CDR3aa: CASQFNTEAFF
CDR3nt: TGTGCCAGTCAATTTAACACTGAAGCTTTCTTT
v_gene: TRBV6-5
j_gene: TRBJ1-1
abundance: -
d_gene: -

CDR3aa: CASSVAGAVGETQYF
CDR3nt: TGTGCCAGCAGCGTAGCAGGGGCCGTCGGAGAGACCCAGTACTTC
v_gene: TRBV9
j_gene: TRBJ2-5
abundance: -
d_gene: -